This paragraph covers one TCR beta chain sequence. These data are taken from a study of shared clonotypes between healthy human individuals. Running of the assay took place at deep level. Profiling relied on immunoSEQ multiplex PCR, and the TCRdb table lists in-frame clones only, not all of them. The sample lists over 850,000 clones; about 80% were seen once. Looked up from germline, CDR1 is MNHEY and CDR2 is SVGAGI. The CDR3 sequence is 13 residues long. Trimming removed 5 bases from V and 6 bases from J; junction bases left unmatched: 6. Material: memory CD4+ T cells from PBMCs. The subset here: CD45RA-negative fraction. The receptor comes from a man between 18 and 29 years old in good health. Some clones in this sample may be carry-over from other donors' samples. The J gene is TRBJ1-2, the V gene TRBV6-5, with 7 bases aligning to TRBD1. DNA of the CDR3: TGTGCCAGCAGTGGATCGACAGGGAATGGCTACACCTTC. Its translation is CASSGSTGNGYTF.